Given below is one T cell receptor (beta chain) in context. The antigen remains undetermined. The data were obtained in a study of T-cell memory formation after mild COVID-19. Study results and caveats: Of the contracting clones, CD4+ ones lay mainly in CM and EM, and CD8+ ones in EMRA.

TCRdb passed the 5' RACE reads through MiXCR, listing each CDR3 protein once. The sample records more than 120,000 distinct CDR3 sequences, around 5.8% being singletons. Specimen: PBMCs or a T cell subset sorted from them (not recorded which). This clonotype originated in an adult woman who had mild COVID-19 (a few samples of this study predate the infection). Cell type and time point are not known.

As DNA, the CDR3 is TGTGCCAGCAGCAACAGCTACAATGAGCAGTTCTTC. This translates into CASSNSYNEQFF. The chain couples TRBV6-2 or TRBV6-3 to TRBJ2-1; D is unclear. The germline V and J ends were trimmed by 6 bases and 3 bases, with 6 bases remaining between them. Germline lookup yields CDR1 MNHEY and CDR2 SVGEGT. This CDR3 region has 12 residues.